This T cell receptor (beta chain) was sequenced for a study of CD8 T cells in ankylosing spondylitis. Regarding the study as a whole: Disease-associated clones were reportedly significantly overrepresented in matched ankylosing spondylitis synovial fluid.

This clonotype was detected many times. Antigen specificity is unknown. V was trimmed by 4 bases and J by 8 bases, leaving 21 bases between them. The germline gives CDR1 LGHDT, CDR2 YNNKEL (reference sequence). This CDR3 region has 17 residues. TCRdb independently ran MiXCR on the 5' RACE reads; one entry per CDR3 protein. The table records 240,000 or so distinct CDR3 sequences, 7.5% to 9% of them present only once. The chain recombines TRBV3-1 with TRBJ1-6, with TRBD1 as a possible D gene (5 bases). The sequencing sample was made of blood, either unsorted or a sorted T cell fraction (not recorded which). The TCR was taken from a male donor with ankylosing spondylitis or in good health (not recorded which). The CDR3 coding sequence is TGTGCCAGCAGCCCCGGCCCTAGGCAGGGAATACATTCACCCCTCCACTTT. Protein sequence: CASSPGPRQGIHSPLHF. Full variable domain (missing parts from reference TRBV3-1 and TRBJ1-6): DTAVSQTPKYLVTQMGNDKSIKCEQNLGHDTMYWYKQDSKKFLKIMFSYNNKELIINETVPNRFSPKSPDKAHLNLHINSLELGDSAVYFCASSPGPRQGIHSPLHFGNGTRLTVT.